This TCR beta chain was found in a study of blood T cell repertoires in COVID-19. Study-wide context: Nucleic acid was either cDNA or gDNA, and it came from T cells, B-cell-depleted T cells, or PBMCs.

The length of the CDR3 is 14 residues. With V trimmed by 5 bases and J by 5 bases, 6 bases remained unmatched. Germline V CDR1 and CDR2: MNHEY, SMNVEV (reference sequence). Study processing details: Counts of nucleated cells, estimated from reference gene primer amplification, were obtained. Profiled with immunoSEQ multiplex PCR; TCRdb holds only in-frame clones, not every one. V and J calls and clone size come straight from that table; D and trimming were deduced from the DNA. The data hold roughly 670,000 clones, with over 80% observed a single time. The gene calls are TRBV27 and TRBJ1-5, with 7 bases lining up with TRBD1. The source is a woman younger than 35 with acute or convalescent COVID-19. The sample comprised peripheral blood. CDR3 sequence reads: CASSPLTGDQPQHF. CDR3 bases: TGTGCCAGCAGTCCACTTACAGGGGATCAGCCCCAGCATTTT.